These 17 T cell receptor beta chains came from one sample sequenced in a study of PD-L1 blockade in urothelial cancer. The table came from immunoSEQ multiplex PCR; TCRdb's copy has only in-frame clones and leaves some out. The sample carries some 97,000 clones, roughly nine tenths recorded once. This sample comprised PBMCs, obtained around atezolizumab (anti-PD-L1) treatment. The receptor source for this set is a woman of 80 years or more with urothelial cancer.

The chain links TRBV30 to TRBJ2-2; a weak D match, TRBD2 (5 bases). The CDR3 has 14 residues. Trimming stripped 2 bases from V and 3 bases from J, with 10 bases between. The V gene's germline CDR1 is GTSNPN and CDR2 SVGIG (reference sequence). CDR3 sequence (DNA): TGTGCCTGGAGTCCAGGACTGGACACCGGGGAGCTGTTTTTT. This translates into CAWSPGLDTGELFF. Full variable domain (missing parts from reference TRBV30 and TRBJ2-2): SQTIHQWPATLVQPVGSPLSLECTVEGTSNPNLYWYRQAAGRGLQLLFYSVGIGQISSEVPQNLSASRPQDRQFILSSKKLLLSDSGFYLCAWSPGLDTGELFFGEGSRLTVL.

This clone has a handful of counts. The chain joins TRBV5-6 to TRBJ1-3, with TRBD1 matching 8 bases. The germline V gene has CDR1 SGHDT and CDR2 YYEEEE. V lost 0 bases, J lost 3 bases, and 5 bases stayed unmatched. The CDR3 runs to 16 residues. The CDR3 DNA reads TGTGCCAGCAGCTTGGGCAGGGGGCAACTTGGAAACACCATATATTTT. It yields the protein CASSLGRGQLGNTIYF. The full variable domain, rest sourced from reference TRBV5-6 and TRBJ1-3, is DAGVTQSPTHLIKTRGQQVTLRCSPKSGHDTVSWYQQALGQGPQFIFQYYEEEERQRGNFPDRFSGHQFPNYSSELNVNALLLGDSALYLCASSLGRGQLGNTIYFGEGSWLTVV.

This chain joins TRBV5-1 and TRBJ1-2; tentative D call: TRBD1 (5 bases). CDR3 length: 14 residues. The germline V and J ends were trimmed by 1 base and 2 bases, with 9 bases remaining between them. Germline V gives CDR1 SGHRS, CDR2 YFSETQ. In nucleotides, the CDR3 is TGCGCCAGCAGCTTGCGGGCAGGGAACTATGGCTACACCTTC. It encodes CASSLRAGNYGYTF.

V is TRBV7-9 and J is TRBJ1-4, with 8 bases fitting TRBD1. With 2 bases clipped from V and 8 bases from J, the junction kept 4 bases outside the gene matches. Germline CDR1 and CDR2: SEHNR and FQNEAQ (reference sequence). The CDR3 contains 14 residues. For the CDR3, the DNA is TGTGCCAGCAGCTTATCAGGGGGCAAGGAAAAACTGTTTTTT. It yields the protein CASSLSGGKEKLFF.

This clone was seen a few times. J is TRBJ2-3 and V is TRBV7-2; a weak D match, TRBD2 (5 bases). The length of the CDR3 is 15 residues. V lost 5 bases and J 5 bases, leaving 17 bases between the germline ends. Germline values: CDR1 SGHTA, CDR2 FQGNSA. CDR3 in amino acids: CASSDRPGSGDTQYF. The CDR3 DNA reads TGTGCCAGCAGCGACCGACCGGGGAGTGGAGATACGCAGTATTTT. Filled out from reference TRBV7-2 and TRBJ2-3, the complete variable domain reads GAGVSQSPSNKVTEKGKDVELRCDPISGHTALYWYRQSLGQGLEFLIYFQGNSAPDKSGLPSDRFSAERTGGSVSTLTIQRTQQEDSAVYLCASSDRPGSGDTQYFGPGTRLTVL.

The gene calls are TRBV19 and TRBJ2-4, with TRBD1 matching over 10 bases. The V and J ends lost 5 bases and 15 bases, in that order; junction bases with no gene match: 7. Germline CDR1 is LNHDA and CDR2 is SQIVND (reference sequence). This CDR3 comprises 12 residues. CDR3 nucleotide sequence: TGTGCCAGTAGTGACAGGGGGCGCAAGTCGTACTTC. Its protein is CASSDRGRKSYF.

The table lists this clone with a count of one. The J gene is TRBJ2-7, the V gene TRBV4-2; 12 nucleotides line up with TRBD2. Germline V lookup: CDR1 LGHNA, CDR2 YNFKEQ. V lost 0 bases, J lost 1 base, and 1 base stayed unmatched. CDR3 length equals 16 residues. CDR3: CASSQDLAGGSYEQYF. DNA of the CDR3: TGTGCCAGCAGCCAAGATCTAGCGGGAGGGTCCTACGAGCAGTACTTC.

This CDR3 reads CASVQGPGGSAYEQYF. The CDR3 region has the DNA TGTGCCAGCGTACAGGGACCCGGGGGGTCGGCCTACGAGCAGTACTTC. The chain combines TRBV28 with TRBJ2-7; weak D call: TRBD2 (7 bases). The germline V gene encodes CDR1 MDHEN and CDR2 SYDVKM. The ends were cut back, 8 bases at V and 2 bases at J, with 22 bases in the middle. The CDR3 is 16 residues long. Based on the CDR3 plus reference TRBV28 and TRBJ2-7, the full variable domain is DVKVTQSSRYLVKRTGEKVFLECVQDMDHENMFWYRQDPGLGLRLIYFSYDVKMKEKGDIPEGYSVSREKKERFSLILESASTNQTSMYLCASVQGPGGSAYEQYFGPGTRLTVT.

The chain employs TRBV5-1 and TRBJ2-7; 9 positions match TRBD2. The junction had 5 bases not matched to a gene; V was cut back by 2 bases and J by 2 bases. The CDR3 runs to 15 residues. Germline CDR1 SGHRS, CDR2 YFSETQ. The CDR3 reads CASSLGLAGTYEQYF. The CDR3 nucleotides are TGCGCCAGCAGCTTAGGCCTAGCGGGAACCTACGAGCAGTACTTC. Using reference TRBV5-1 and TRBJ2-7 for the parts outside the CDR3, the full variable domain is KAGVTQTPRYLIKTRGQQVTLSCSPISGHRSVSWYQQTPGQGLQFLFEYFSETQRNKGNFPGRFSGRQFSNSRSEMNVSTLELGDSALYLCASSLGLAGTYEQYFGPGTRLTVT.

The rearrangement joins TRBV28 to TRBJ2-7; D uncertain. V was clipped by 4 bases and J by 2 bases, with 6 bases between them. The CDR3 loop spans 12 amino acids. CDR1 is MDHEN, CDR2 SYDVKM, per germline. CDR3 nucleotide sequence: TGTGCCAGCAGTTCACAGACCTACGAGCAGTACTTC. As protein: CASSSQTYEQYF.

V and J are TRBV7-9 and TRBJ2-7; 9 bases are shared with TRBD2. The length of the CDR3 is 14 residues. After removal of 5 bases from V and 6 bases from J, the junction contained 8 bases not matched to a gene. Germline V gene data show CDR1 as SEHNR and CDR2 as FQNEAQ (reference sequence). The CDR3 nucleotides read TGTGCCAGCAGCCAGGGACTAGCCCTAAGCGAGCAGTACTTC. Protein sequence: CASSQGLALSEQYF.

The CDR3 bases are TGTGCCGGAGGGGACGGAACCTTCTCTGGAAACACCATATATTTT. This translates into CAGGDGTFSGNTIYF. The chain combines TRBV2 with TRBJ1-3, with a possible D match to TRBD1 (5 bases). Germline CDR1 reads SNHLY; CDR2 reads FYNNEI. CDR3 length: 15 amino acids. V lost 11 bases, J lost 0 bases, and 17 bases lay in between. The variable domain in full, with the rest retrieved from reference TRBV2 and TRBJ1-3, is EPEVTQTPSHQVTQMGQEVILRCVPISNHLYFYWYRQILGQKVEFLVSFYNNEISEKSEIFDDQFSVERPDGSNFTLKIRSTKLEDSAMYFCAGGDGTFSGNTIYFGEGSWLTVV.

This clone was seen a single time. This rearrangement joins TRBV7-3 to TRBJ2-3; tentatively, D is TRBD2 (6 bases). This CDR3 has 13 amino acids. Looked up from germline, CDR1 is SGHTA and CDR2 is FQGTGA. The V end lost 7 bases, the J end lost 0 bases, and 8 bases lay between the germline ends. CDR3 loop: CASKGTSTDTQYF. DNA for the CDR3: TGTGCCAGCAAGGGGACTAGCACAGATACGCAGTATTTT. Full variable domain (rest looked up from reference TRBV7-3 and TRBJ2-3): GAGVSQTPSNKVTEKGKYVELRCDPISGHTALYWYRQSLGQGPEFLIYFQGTGAADDSGLPNDRFFAVRPEGSVSTLKIQRTERGDSAVYLCASKGTSTDTQYFGPGTRLTVL.

The CDR3 is CASSPSGSGELFF. In nucleotides, the CDR3 is TGTGCCAGCAGTCCTAGCGGTTCCGGGGAGCTGTTTTTT. The rearrangement joins TRBV28 to TRBJ2-2, with 7 bases aligning to TRBD2. Germline trimming cut 5 bases from V and 6 bases from J; bases unmatched to any gene: 3. Germline CDR1 and CDR2: MDHEN and SYDVKM. This CDR3 is 13 amino acids long.

The genes are TRBV7-2 and TRBJ1-1, with D maybe TRBD1 (5 bases). V was pared by 2 bases and J by 1 base, with 11 bases between. The CDR3 loop spans 15 amino acids. Germline V gene lookup returns CDR1 SGHTA and CDR2 FQGNSA. This chain's CDR3 is CASSLPGFGNTEAFF. In nucleotides, the CDR3 is TGTGCCAGCAGCTTACCAGGGTTTGGGAACACTGAAGCTTTCTTT.

This CDR3 is CASSEGTTMANTEAFF. In nucleotides, the CDR3 is TGTGCCAGCAGTGAAGGGACAACTATGGCGAACACTGAAGCTTTCTTT. This chain joins TRBV6-1 and TRBJ1-1, with D perhaps TRBD1 (5 bases). Trimming stripped 1 base from V and 1 base from J, with 13 bases between. Germline-derived CDR1 and CDR2 are MNHNS and SASEGT. The CDR3 totals 16 residues.

The chain combines TRBV11-3 with TRBJ1-4; TRBD1 agrees at 7 bases. Germline CDR1 is SGHNT and CDR2 is YENEEA. There are 14 residues in the CDR3. The junction had 12 bases not matched to a gene; V was cut back by 11 bases and J by 6 bases. CDR3 in amino acids: CARLGGHRDEKLFF. The CDR3 DNA reads as TGTGCCCGCCTAGGGGGCCATCGTGATGAAAAACTGTTTTTT. Filled out from reference TRBV11-3 and TRBJ1-4, the complete variable domain reads EAGVVQSPRYKIIEKKQPVAFWCNPISGHNTLYWYLQNLGQGPELLIRYENEEAVDDSQLPKDRFSAERLKGVDSTLKIQPAELGDSAVYLCARLGGHRDEKLFFGSGTQLSVL.